This TCR beta chain was sequenced in a study of T cell responses to AZD1222 COVID-19 vaccine. Some clones are missing from TCRdb's copy, which holds only in-frame ones; the method was immunoSEQ multiplex PCR. The table records 110,000 to 150,000 clones, 92% of them present only once. This CDR3 comprises 13 residues. From germline, CDR1 is SGHRS and CDR2 YFSETQ. V lost 1 base, J lost 6 bases, and 10 bases lay in between. The sequencing here drew on peripheral blood, taken on day 0 of AZD1222 vaccination. The rearrangement uses TRBV5-1 and TRBJ1-2; D remains ambiguous. The clonotype comes from an adult in good health. CDR3 nucleotide sequence: TGCGCCAGCAGCTTGAAAACGGGCGATGGCTACACCTTC. This codes for CASSLKTGDGYTF.